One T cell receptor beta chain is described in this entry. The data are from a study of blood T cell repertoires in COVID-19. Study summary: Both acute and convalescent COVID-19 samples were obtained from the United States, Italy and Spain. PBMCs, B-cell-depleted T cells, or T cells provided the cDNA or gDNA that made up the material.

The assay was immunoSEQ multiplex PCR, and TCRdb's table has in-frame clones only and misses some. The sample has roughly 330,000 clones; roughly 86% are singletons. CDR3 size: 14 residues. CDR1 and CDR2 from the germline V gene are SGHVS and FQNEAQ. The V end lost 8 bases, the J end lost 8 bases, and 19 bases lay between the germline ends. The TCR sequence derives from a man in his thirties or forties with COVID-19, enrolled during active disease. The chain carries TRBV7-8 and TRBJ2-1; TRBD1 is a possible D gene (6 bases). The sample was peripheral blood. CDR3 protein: CASRPGTRSDEQFF. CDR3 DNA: TGTGCCAGCCGTCCCGGGACAAGATCGGATGAGCAGTTCTTC.